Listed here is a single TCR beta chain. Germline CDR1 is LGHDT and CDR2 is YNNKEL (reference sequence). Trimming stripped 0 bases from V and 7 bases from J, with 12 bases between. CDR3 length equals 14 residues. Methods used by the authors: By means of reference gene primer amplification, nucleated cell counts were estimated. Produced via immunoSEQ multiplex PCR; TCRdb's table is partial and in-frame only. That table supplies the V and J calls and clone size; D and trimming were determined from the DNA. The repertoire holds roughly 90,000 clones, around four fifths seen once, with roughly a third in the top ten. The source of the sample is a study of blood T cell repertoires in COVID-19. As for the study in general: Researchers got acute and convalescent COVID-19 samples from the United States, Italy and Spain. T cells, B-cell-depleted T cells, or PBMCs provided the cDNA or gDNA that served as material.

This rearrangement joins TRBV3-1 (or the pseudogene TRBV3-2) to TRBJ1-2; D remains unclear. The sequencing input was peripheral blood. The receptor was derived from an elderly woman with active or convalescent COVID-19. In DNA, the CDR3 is TGTGCCAGCAGCCAAGATCCGGTACTGCGTGGCTACACCTTC. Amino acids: CASSQDPVLRGYTF.